This is a list of T cell receptor beta chains from one sample in a study of blood T cell repertoires in COVID-19. The data were produced by immunoSEQ multiplex PCR, yet TCRdb's version contains in-frame clones alone and is incomplete. In the table there are roughly 370,000 clones, just under 90% of which are singletons. Material: PBMCs or T cells enriched from blood (not recorded which). The receptors were gathered from a woman aged 45 to 65 who had recovered from COVID-19. Each CDR3 is given with its conserved first and last residue. The order of the fields is V gene, clone size, D gene, J gene, CDR3 protein, CDR3 DNA. The D gene is left open where the match is weak. Only part of the rows carry a size: once, few, many, or a class if the clone is expanded.

V gene: TRBV14; clone size: NA; D gene: NA; J gene: TRBJ2-5; CDR3 protein: CASSRGQGQTQYF; CDR3 DNA: TGTGCCAGCAGCCGGGGGCAGGGCCAGACCCAGTACTTC
V gene: TRBV4-3; clone size: NA; D gene: TRBD2; J gene: TRBJ2-7; CDR3 protein: CASSQALAGTYEQYF; CDR3 DNA: TGCGCCAGCAGCCAAGCTCTAGCGGGTACCTACGAGCAGTACTTC
V gene: TRBV28; clone size: once; D gene: NA; J gene: TRBJ2-5; CDR3 protein: CASSQVVETQYF; CDR3 DNA: TGTGCCAGCAGTCAGGTGGTAGAGACCCAGTACTTC
V gene: TRBV28; clone size: NA; D gene: TRBD1; J gene: TRBJ1-3; CDR3 protein: CASSLLKQGLGNTIYF; CDR3 DNA: TGTGCCAGCAGTTTACTGAAACAGGGGCTCGGAAACACCATATATTTT
V gene: TRBV15; clone size: few; D gene: TRBD1; J gene: TRBJ1-5; CDR3 protein: CATSSSTGFDQPQHF; CDR3 DNA: TGTGCCACCAGCAGCTCGACAGGGTTTGATCAGCCCCAGCATTTT
V gene: TRBV6-1; clone size: NA; D gene: NA; J gene: TRBJ1-6; CDR3 protein: CASSDFPSTGWIINSPLHF; CDR3 DNA: TGTGCCAGCAGTGATTTCCCCTCCACAGGCTGGATTATTAATTCACCCCTCCACTTT
V gene: TRBV7-8; clone size: NA; D gene: TRBD1; J gene: TRBJ1-5; CDR3 protein: CATADREEPYSNQPQHF; CDR3 DNA: TGTGCCACCGCCGACAGGGAAGAGCCCTATAGCAATCAGCCCCAGCATTTT
V gene: TRBV28; clone size: NA; D gene: TRBD1; J gene: TRBJ1-1; CDR3 protein: CASSAYRGNTEAFF; CDR3 DNA: TGTGCCAGCAGTGCGTACAGGGGGAACACTGAAGCTTTCTTT
V gene: TRBV9; clone size: NA; D gene: TRBD1; J gene: TRBJ2-5; CDR3 protein: CARGVRGQGLETQYF; CDR3 DNA: TGTGCCAGGGGAGTTAGGGGACAGGGGCTAGAGACCCAGTACTTC
V gene: TRBV24-1; clone size: NA; D gene: NA; J gene: TRBJ2-1; CDR3 protein: CATSDREIRNNEQFF; CDR3 DNA: TGTGCCACCAGTGATCGTGAGATCCGAAACAATGAGCAGTTCTTC
V gene: TRBV4-1; clone size: NA; D gene: TRBD1; J gene: TRBJ1-1; CDR3 protein: CASSQWDRGDEAFF; CDR3 DNA: TGCGCCAGCAGCCAATGGGACAGGGGAGACGAAGCTTTCTTT
V gene: TRBV21-1; clone size: NA; D gene: NA; J gene: TRBJ2-1; CDR3 protein: CASSKEVLAGAYNEQFF; CDR3 DNA: TGTGCCAGCAGCAAAGAGGTACTAGCGGGGGCCTACAATGAGCAGTTCTTC
V gene: TRBV29-1; clone size: NA; D gene: TRBD1; J gene: TRBJ2-7; CDR3 protein: CSVEGQGGPEQYF; CDR3 DNA: TGCAGCGTAGAGGGACAGGGAGGCCCCGAGCAGTACTTC
V gene: TRBV5-4; clone size: NA; D gene: NA; J gene: TRBJ1-1; CDR3 protein: CASSWRDLNTEAFF; CDR3 DNA: TGTGCCAGCAGCTGGCGGGATCTGAACACTGAAGCTTTCTTT
V gene: TRBV27; clone size: NA; D gene: TRBD1; J gene: TRBJ1-2; CDR3 protein: CASTTGGAGYTF; CDR3 DNA: TGTGCCAGTACTACAGGGGGCGCGGGCTACACCTTC
V gene: TRBV4-1; clone size: few; D gene: NA; J gene: TRBJ1-2; CDR3 protein: CASSQGAGRVWGYTF; CDR3 DNA: TGCGCCAGCAGCCAAGGGGCAGGGCGAGTGTGGGGCTACACCTTC
V gene: TRBV13; clone size: NA; D gene: NA; J gene: TRBJ2-5; CDR3 protein: CASSRAPFSADQETQYF; CDR3 DNA: TGTGCCAGCAGCCGAGCCCCTTTTTCAGCGGACCAAGAGACCCAGTACTTC
V gene: TRBV30; clone size: NA; D gene: TRBD1; J gene: TRBJ2-7; CDR3 protein: CAWSVRGDRQYF; CDR3 DNA: TGTGCCTGGAGTGTACGTGGGGACAGGCAGTACTTC
V gene: TRBV3-1/TRBV3-2; clone size: few; D gene: NA; J gene: TRBJ1-2; CDR3 protein: CASSQNPANYGYTF; CDR3 DNA: TGTGCCAGCAGCCAGAACCCAGCGAACTATGGCTACACCTTC
V gene: TRBV7-9; clone size: NA; D gene: NA; J gene: TRBJ2-1; CDR3 protein: CASSSGFHEQFF; CDR3 DNA: TGTGCCAGCAGCTCGGGGTTCCATGAGCAGTTCTTC
V gene: TRBV9; clone size: NA; D gene: NA; J gene: TRBJ2-7; CDR3 protein: CASSEGMGIEQYF; CDR3 DNA: TGTGCCAGCAGCGAGGGGATGGGGATCGAGCAGTACTTC
V gene: TRBV2; clone size: NA; D gene: NA; J gene: TRBJ1-3; CDR3 protein: CASSAGLGNTIYF; CDR3 DNA: TGTGCCAGCAGTGCAGGGCTTGGAAACACCATATATTTT
V gene: TRBV25-1; clone size: NA; D gene: NA; J gene: TRBJ1-3; CDR3 protein: CASSGPKRGTGNTIYF; CDR3 DNA: TGTGCCAGCAGTGGCCCCAAGAGAGGGACTGGAAACACCATATATTTT
V gene: TRBV4-1; clone size: few; D gene: NA; J gene: TRBJ1-1; CDR3 protein: CASSQDGRSTEAFF; CDR3 DNA: TGCGCCAGCAGCCAAGATGGTCGCAGCACTGAAGCTTTCTTT
V gene: TRBV24-1; clone size: NA; D gene: TRBD2; J gene: TRBJ2-2; CDR3 protein: CATSGGLAGSNTGELFF; CDR3 DNA: TGTGCCACCAGCGGCGGACTAGCGGGGTCGAACACCGGGGAGCTGTTTTTT
V gene: TRBV28; clone size: NA; D gene: TRBD1; J gene: TRBJ1-5; CDR3 protein: CASRSTGANQPQHF; CDR3 DNA: TGTGCCAGCAGGTCTACAGGGGCGAATCAGCCCCAGCATTTT
V gene: TRBV27; clone size: NA; D gene: NA; J gene: TRBJ2-3; CDR3 protein: CASSLAESKDTQYF; CDR3 DNA: TGTGCCAGCAGTTTAGCGGAGAGCAAAGATACGCAGTATTTT
V gene: TRBV2; clone size: NA; D gene: NA; J gene: TRBJ1-1; CDR3 protein: CASRSGEITEAFF; CDR3 DNA: TGTGCCAGCAGGTCAGGGGAAATCACTGAAGCTTTCTTT
V gene: TRBV6-5; clone size: NA; D gene: TRBD1; J gene: TRBJ1-5; CDR3 protein: CASATGGNQPQHF; CDR3 DNA: TGTGCCAGCGCGACAGGGGGAAATCAGCCCCAGCATTTT
V gene: TRBV6-5; clone size: NA; D gene: NA; J gene: TRBJ1-1; CDR3 protein: CASSYNRYTEAFF; CDR3 DNA: TGTGCCAGCAGTTACAACAGGTACACTGAAGCTTTCTTT
V gene: TRBV5-1; clone size: NA; D gene: TRBD1; J gene: TRBJ1-4; CDR3 protein: CASQSGGREKLFF; CDR3 DNA: TGCGCCAGCCAATCAGGGGGACGTGAAAAACTGTTTTTT
V gene: TRBV16; clone size: NA; D gene: NA; J gene: TRBJ1-2; CDR3 protein: CASSQWTSYGYTF; CDR3 DNA: TGTGCCAGCAGCCAATGGACATCGTATGGCTACACCTTC
V gene: TRBV7-2; clone size: NA; D gene: NA; J gene: TRBJ1-5; CDR3 protein: CASSRGGDLSNQPQHF; CDR3 DNA: TGTGCCAGCAGCAGGGGAGGCGACCTTAGCAATCAGCCCCAGCATTTT
V gene: TRBV5-1; clone size: NA; D gene: NA; J gene: TRBJ1-2; CDR3 protein: CASSLDWQAGGYTF; CDR3 DNA: TGCGCCAGCAGCTTGGATTGGCAGGCGGGGGGCTACACCTTC
V gene: TRBV7-2; clone size: NA; D gene: NA; J gene: TRBJ1-4; CDR3 protein: CASSPQGLLNEKLFF; CDR3 DNA: TGTGCCAGCAGCCCACAGGGTTTATTGAATGAAAAACTGTTTTTT
V gene: TRBV10-3; clone size: NA; D gene: TRBD2; J gene: TRBJ2-3; CDR3 protein: CAIREGSGGTDTQYF; CDR3 DNA: TGTGCCATCAGGGAGGGTAGCGGGGGCACAGATACGCAGTATTTT
V gene: TRBV29-1; clone size: NA; D gene: NA; J gene: TRBJ1-1; CDR3 protein: CSVVQGMNTEAFF; CDR3 DNA: TGCAGCGTTGTTCAGGGTATGAACACTGAAGCTTTCTTT
V gene: TRBV7-2; clone size: few; D gene: TRBD1; J gene: TRBJ1-2; CDR3 protein: CASSLAGTGPFSGYTF; CDR3 DNA: TGTGCCAGCAGCTTGGCCGGGACAGGGCCTTTTTCTGGCTACACCTTC
V gene: TRBV28; clone size: NA; D gene: NA; J gene: TRBJ1-1; CDR3 protein: CASSLSRDEAFF; CDR3 DNA: TGTGCCAGCAGTTTATCCCGGGATGAAGCTTTCTTT
V gene: TRBV11-2; clone size: NA; D gene: NA; J gene: TRBJ2-4; CDR3 protein: CASSLGEAKNIQYF; CDR3 DNA: TGTGCCAGCAGCTTAGGGGAGGCCAAAAACATTCAGTACTTC
V gene: TRBV3-1/TRBV3-2; clone size: NA; D gene: NA; J gene: TRBJ2-5; CDR3 protein: CASSHAGETQYF; CDR3 DNA: TGTGCCAGCAGCCATGCAGGGGAGACCCAGTACTTC
V gene: TRBV18; clone size: NA; D gene: TRBD1; J gene: TRBJ1-6; CDR3 protein: CASSPTGTGRNSPLHF; CDR3 DNA: TGTGCCAGCTCACCGACCGGGACAGGGAGGAATTCACCCCTCCACTTT
V gene: TRBV3-1/TRBV3-2; clone size: once; D gene: NA; J gene: TRBJ1-4; CDR3 protein: CASSQRNSNEKLFF; CDR3 DNA: TGTGCCAGCAGCCAAAGGAACAGTAATGAAAAACTGTTTTTT
V gene: TRBV5-1; clone size: NA; D gene: NA; J gene: TRBJ2-7; CDR3 protein: CASSLGTTDYEQYF; CDR3 DNA: TGCGCCAGCAGCTTGGGGACTACTGACTACGAGCAGTACTTC
V gene: TRBV12-3/TRBV12-4; clone size: NA; D gene: NA; J gene: TRBJ1-1; CDR3 protein: CASSRVRVTEAFF; CDR3 DNA: TGTGCCAGCAGTCGAGTCCGTGTGACTGAAGCTTTCTTT
V gene: TRBV19; clone size: NA; D gene: TRBD1; J gene: TRBJ1-1; CDR3 protein: CASSNRGSFEAFF; CDR3 DNA: TGTGCCAGTAGCAACAGGGGGTCTTTTGAAGCTTTCTTT
V gene: TRBV5-1; clone size: once; D gene: TRBD1; J gene: TRBJ1-2; CDR3 protein: CASSSGDSTYGYTF; CDR3 DNA: TGCGCCAGCAGCTCGGGGGACAGCACCTATGGCTACACCTTC
V gene: TRBV2; clone size: NA; D gene: TRBD1; J gene: TRBJ1-4; CDR3 protein: CASSVVTGLEKLFF; CDR3 DNA: TGTGCCAGCAGTGTTGTGACAGGGCTTGAAAAACTGTTTTTT
V gene: TRBV6-7; clone size: NA; D gene: NA; J gene: TRBJ2-2; CDR3 protein: CARRRGRGPDVNTGELFF; CDR3 DNA: TGTGCCAGGAGACGAGGGCGGGGGCCCGACGTAAACACCGGGGAGCTGTTTTTT
V gene: TRBV7-9; clone size: NA; D gene: NA; J gene: TRBJ1-1; CDR3 protein: CASSIIPPGNTEAFF; CDR3 DNA: TGTGCCAGCAGTATTATACCTCCCGGGAATACTGAAGCTTTCTTT
V gene: TRBV5-5; clone size: NA; D gene: NA; J gene: TRBJ1-5; CDR3 protein: CASSLGGTGDQPQHF; CDR3 DNA: TGTGCCAGCAGCTTGGGAGGGACTGGGGATCAGCCCCAGCATTTT
V gene: TRBV11-3; clone size: once; D gene: NA; J gene: TRBJ2-1; CDR3 protein: CASSAFRGGYNEQFF; CDR3 DNA: TGTGCCAGCAGCGCCTTCCGGGGTGGTTACAATGAGCAGTTCTTC
V gene: TRBV7-2; clone size: few; D gene: NA; J gene: TRBJ1-2; CDR3 protein: CASSPIMANYGYTF; CDR3 DNA: TGTGCCAGCAGTCCCATCATGGCAAATTATGGCTACACCTTC
V gene: TRBV4-2; clone size: once; D gene: TRBD2; J gene: TRBJ2-3; CDR3 protein: CASSQERGGHTDTQYF; CDR3 DNA: TGTGCCAGCAGCCAAGAACGGGGGGGGCACACAGATACGCAGTATTTT
V gene: TRBV18; clone size: NA; D gene: TRBD1; J gene: TRBJ1-2; CDR3 protein: CASSPDRVYGYTF; CDR3 DNA: TGTGCCAGCTCACCAGACAGGGTTTATGGCTACACCTTC
V gene: TRBV24-1; clone size: NA; D gene: NA; J gene: TRBJ2-1; CDR3 protein: CATSDSAKQEINEQFF; CDR3 DNA: TGTGCCACCAGTGATAGCGCGAAACAGGAAATCAATGAGCAGTTCTTC
V gene: TRBV7-2; clone size: NA; D gene: TRBD1; J gene: TRBJ2-2; CDR3 protein: CASPDRVNTGELFF; CDR3 DNA: TGTGCCAGCCCCGACAGGGTGAACACCGGGGAGCTGTTTTTT
V gene: TRBV7-9; clone size: NA; D gene: NA; J gene: TRBJ1-5; CDR3 protein: CASSEDRVQPQHF; CDR3 DNA: TGTGCCAGCAGCGAAGACCGGGTTCAGCCCCAGCATTTT
V gene: TRBV3-1/TRBV3-2; clone size: NA; D gene: NA; J gene: TRBJ1-4; CDR3 protein: CASSPRDGLGTNEKLFF; CDR3 DNA: TGTGCCAGCAGCCCCCGCGACGGGTTAGGAACTAATGAAAAACTGTTTTTT
V gene: TRBV15; clone size: NA; D gene: TRBD2; J gene: TRBJ2-1; CDR3 protein: CATSRGGGRGALHEQFF; CDR3 DNA: TGTGCCACCAGCAGAGGAGGGGGGCGGGGGGCACTCCATGAGCAGTTCTTC